Following are 25 T cell receptor beta chains from one sample sequenced in a study of blood T cell repertoires in COVID-19. Sequencing used immunoSEQ multiplex PCR; TCRdb keeps in-frame clones, though not all of them. The sample consists of roughly 100,000 clones, under 80% of them appearing once. Material: peripheral blood. All receptors derive from a woman in her 70s with acute or convalescent COVID-19.

In DNA form, the CDR3 reads TGTGCCAGCAGCTTAGATTATAGACAGGGGGCTGGAAACACCATATATTTT. The encoded protein is CASSLDYRQGAGNTIYF. V gene TRBV13 combines with J gene TRBJ1-3; 9 nucleotides agree with TRBD1. The CDR3 has 17 amino acids. Germline V gives CDR1 PRHDT, CDR2 FYEKMQ (reference sequence). With 1 base clipped from V and 2 bases from J, the junction kept 6 bases outside the gene matches.

V usage is TRBV7-9 and J usage is TRBJ1-2; D is unclear. From germline, CDR1 is SEHNR and CDR2 FQNEAQ (reference sequence). Trimming removed 5 bases from V and 4 bases from J, with 5 bases in between. The CDR3 has 11 residues. The CDR3 bases are TGTGCCAGCAGCCAAATCTATGGCTACACCTTC. Its protein is CASSQIYGYTF.

The chain uses TRBV6-1 and TRBJ2-7, with 7 bases fitting TRBD2. Germline V CDR1 and CDR2: MNHNS, SASEGT. V was clipped by 3 bases and J by 3 bases; unmatched bases: 2. CDR3 length: 13 amino acids. For the CDR3, the DNA is TGTGCCAGCAGTGACAGGGAGGGCTACGAGCAGTACTTC. Translating it yields CASSDREGYEQYF.

The chain has TRBV7-9 and TRBJ1-4; 7 positions match TRBD1. V dropped 0 bases and J dropped 8; count of bases not matched to a gene: 6. The CDR3 sequence is 15 residues long. The germline CDR1 and CDR2 sequences are SEHNR and FQNEAQ (reference sequence). For the CDR3, the DNA is TGTGCCAGCAGCTTAGCCTCAGGGGGAGGCGAAAAACTGTTTTTT. Protein product: CASSLASGGGEKLFF.

J is TRBJ2-5 and V is TRBV18; TRBD2 is a possible D gene (6 bases). Between the trimmed V and J ends, which lost 1 base and 1 base, there was a span of 10 bases. Germline V CDR1 and CDR2: KGHSH, LQKENI. The CDR3 totals 15 residues. CDR3 DNA: TGTGCCAGCTCACCACAGGTAGCGGCCCAAGAGACCCAGTACTTC. This encodes CASSPQVAAQETQYF. Complete variable domain (other parts from reference TRBV18 and TRBJ2-5): NAGVMQNPRHLVRRRGQEARLRCSPMKGHSHVYWYRQLPEEGLKFMVYLQKENIIDESGMPKERFSAEFPKEGPSILRIQQVVRGDSAAYFCASSPQVAAQETQYFGPGTRLLVL.

V and J are TRBV27 and TRBJ1-3; the D gene is possibly TRBD1 (5 bases). With 6 bases removed from V and 0 bases from J, the gap between germline ends came to 21 bases. This CDR3 has 18 amino acids. Germline V gene data show CDR1 as MNHEY and CDR2 as SMNVEV (reference sequence). CDR3 in DNA: TGTGCCAGCAGCCGCCTTCCCGGTGGGGGGAGCTCTGGAAACACCATATATTTT. Its translation is CASSRLPGGGSSGNTIYF.

The chain uses TRBV4-1 and TRBJ1-5; D is perhaps TRBD1 (5 bases). The CDR3 is 15 residues long. Germline lookup yields CDR1 MGHRA and CDR2 YSYEKL. V was pared by 0 bases and J by 7 bases, with 13 bases between. CDR3 loop: CASSQDEGDYQPQHF. CDR3 coding DNA: TGCGCCAGCAGCCAAGACGAAGGGGATTACCAGCCCCAGCATTTT.

The J gene is TRBJ2-1, the V gene TRBV5-1, with TRBD2 matching 8 bases. V lost 5 bases and J lost 9; bases outside the gene matches: 10. The CDR3 covers 14 residues. Germline V gene data show CDR1 as SGHRS and CDR2 as YFSETQ. In DNA, the CDR3 is TGCGCCAGCAGGAGGACTAGCAGGTTCACTGAGCAGTTCTTC. Its translation: CASRRTSRFTEQFF.

The gene calls are TRBV5-6 and TRBJ1-4; possible D gene TRBD1, 5 bases. CDR3 length: 18 amino acids. The V end lost 2 bases, the J end lost 0 bases, and 17 bases lay between the germline ends. Germline loops: CDR1 SGHDT, CDR2 YYEEEE. This CDR3 is CASSFRQTRRATNEKLFF. DNA of the CDR3: TGTGCCAGCAGCTTTCGACAGACTCGTCGGGCAACTAATGAAAAACTGTTTTTT.

The CDR3 protein is CASSALAYTYNEQFF. CDR3 coding DNA: TGTGCCAGCAGCGCGCTAGCGTATACCTACAATGAGCAGTTCTTC. V is TRBV7-6 and J is TRBJ2-1; tentative D call: TRBD2 (6 bases). CDR1 and CDR2 (germline): SGHVS, FNYEAQ. V lost 5 bases and J 2 bases, leaving 13 bases between the germline ends. This CDR3 is 15 amino acids long.

The chain uses TRBV5-1 and TRBJ2-5; the match to TRBD2 covers 11 bases. Germline CDR1 and CDR2: SGHRS and YFSETQ. J gave up 2 bases and V 0 bases, and 0 bases lay outside the gene matches. The CDR3 covers 15 residues. The CDR3 DNA follows: TGCGCCAGCAGCTTGGGGACTAGCGGGCAAGAGACCCAGTACTTC. Its translation is CASSLGTSGQETQYF. Complete variable domain (other parts from reference TRBV5-1 and TRBJ2-5): KAGVTQTPRYLIKTRGQQVTLSCSPISGHRSVSWYQQTPGQGLQFLFEYFSETQRNKGNFPGRFSGRQFSNSRSEMNVSTLELGDSALYLCASSLGTSGQETQYFGPGTRLLVL.

This chain joins TRBV30 and TRBJ2-7; D call uncertain. Trimming stripped 2 bases from V and 7 bases from J, with 21 bases between. This CDR3 has 15 residues. Germline lookup yields CDR1 GTSNPN and CDR2 SVGIG (reference sequence). The CDR3 is CAWSRRGKPPGEQYF. The CDR3 DNA reads as TGTGCCTGGAGTCGAAGAGGAAAACCTCCTGGGGAGCAGTACTTC. Together with reference TRBV30 and TRBJ2-7, the CDR3 gives the full variable domain: SQTIHQWPATLVQPVGSPLSLECTVEGTSNPNLYWYRQAAGRGLQLLFYSVGIGQISSEVPQNLSASRPQDRQFILSSKKLLLSDSGFYLCAWSRRGKPPGEQYFGPGTRLTVT.

This chain connects TRBV24-1 to TRBJ1-4; 7 positions agree with TRBD1. The V segment lost 11 bases and the J segment 7 bases; nucleotides outside the gene matches: 15. This CDR3 has 15 residues. Germline CDR1 is KGHDR and CDR2 is SFDVKD. The CDR3 region is CARAQGNGLSEKLFF. The CDR3, as DNA: TGTGCCAGAGCACAGGGGAACGGATTATCTGAAAAACTGTTTTTT.

The chain recombines TRBV3-1 (or the pseudogene TRBV3-2) with TRBJ1-5, with D perhaps matching TRBD1 (6 bases). This CDR3 is 17 amino acids long. Germline CDR1 is LGHDT and CDR2 is YNNKEL (reference sequence). The V end lost 3 bases, the J end lost 5 bases, and 20 bases lay between the germline ends. The DNA of the CDR3 is TGTGCCAGCAGCCATGGTTTCGGCCAGGGGCTCGATCAGCCCCAGCATTTT. It yields the protein CASSHGFGQGLDQPQHF.

The rearrangement uses TRBV10-3 and TRBJ2-1; 12 nucleotides align to TRBD2. Germline V gene lookup returns CDR1 ENHRY and CDR2 SYGVKD. CDR3 size: 16 residues. Unmatched junction bases numbered 8, after V lost 2 bases and J lost 9 bases. The CDR3 sequence: CAISEPSGGAGGEQFF. DNA for the CDR3: TGTGCCATCAGTGAGCCTAGCGGGGGGGCTGGTGGTGAGCAGTTCTTC.

At least ten counts were recorded for this clone. The chain uses TRBV9 and TRBJ1-1; 8 bases are shared with TRBD1. CDR3 size: 18 residues. Germline-derived CDR1 and CDR2 are SGDLS and YYNGEE. J gave up 8 bases and V 0 bases, and 18 bases lay outside the gene matches. The DNA for the CDR3 is TGTGCCAGCAGCGTAGCTACGGGGGCGCGGACAGGGACTTCCGAAGCTTTCTTT. Its protein is CASSVATGARTGTSEAFF.

V usage is TRBV6-5 and J usage is TRBJ1-2; D may be TRBD1 (6 bases). CDR1 and CDR2 (germline): MNHEY, SVGAGI. Trimming took 2 bases from V and 4 from J, leaving 17 bases between them. The CDR3 totals 16 residues. The CDR3 DNA reads as TGTGCCAGCAGTTACCGCGGCAGGGGATTATCCTATGGCTACACCTTC. Its translation is CASSYRGRGLSYGYTF.

This clone was detected only once. This rearrangement joins TRBV20-1 to TRBJ2-5; the D is unclear. The V and J ends lost 3 bases and 4 bases respectively, with 12 bases between them. The CDR3 length is 13 residues. Germline CDR1 reads DFQATT; CDR2 reads SNEGSKA (reference sequence). In DNA form, the CDR3 reads TGCAGTGCTAGTAGCCTAGTAGGAGAGACCCAGTACTTC. This sequence encodes CSASSLVGETQYF.

The chain couples TRBV24-1 to TRBJ2-3, with 9 bases matching TRBD2. The CDR3 extends over 16 amino acids. Germline-derived CDR1 and CDR2 are KGHDR and SFDVKD. Germline trimming cut 5 bases from V and 4 bases from J; bases unmatched to any gene: 9. CDR3 amino acids: CATSGSGLASADTQYF. The CDR3 coding sequence is TGTGCCACCAGTGGTTCGGGACTAGCAAGCGCAGATACGCAGTATTTT.

Note on this clone: The sample carries other DNA sequences with the same CDR3. The chain uses TRBV27 and TRBJ1-2; 7 bases align to TRBD1. CDR1 is MNHEY, CDR2 SMNVEV, per germline (reference sequence). The CDR3 loop spans 13 amino acids. V dropped 6 bases and J dropped 6; count of bases not matched to a gene: 7. The CDR3 loop is CASSLRQGDGYTF. CDR3 in DNA: TGTGCCAGCAGCTTGAGACAGGGTGATGGCTACACCTTC.

J is TRBJ2-4 and V is TRBV13; D unresolved. This CDR3 has 14 residues. Germline V gene data show CDR1 as PRHDT and CDR2 as FYEKMQ (reference sequence). Trimming took 1 base from V and 1 from J, leaving 5 bases between them. The CDR3 DNA sequence: TGTGCCAGCAGCTTAGACAGTGCCAAAAACATTCAGTACTTC. This sequence encodes CASSLDSAKNIQYF.

V and J are TRBV7-8 and TRBJ1-5, with 7 bases aligning to TRBD1. The CDR3 loop spans 15 amino acids. Looked up from germline, CDR1 is SGHVS and CDR2 is FQNEAQ. After removal of 3 bases from V and 1 base from J, the junction contained 3 bases not matched to a gene. The chain's CDR3 is CASSFGTASNQPQHF. DNA of the CDR3: TGTGCCAGCAGCTTCGGGACAGCGAGCAATCAGCCCCAGCATTTT.

V usage is TRBV19 and J usage is TRBJ2-3; 8 bases match TRBD2. The CDR3 spans 17 residues. The V gene end was trimmed by 4 bases and the J gene end by 2 bases; junction bases not matched to a gene: 11. Per germline, CDR1 LNHDA and CDR2 SQIVND (reference sequence). As DNA, the CDR3 is TGTGCCAGTAGTAAGCGACATAGCGGGGCCCCCACAGATACGCAGTATTTT. This translates into CASSKRHSGAPTDTQYF.

Worth noting for this clone: This specimen includes other DNA sequences encoding the same CDR3. The chain has TRBV5-1 and TRBJ1-3; D gene uncertain. V was pared by 3 bases and J by 0 bases, with 7 bases between. Germline values: CDR1 SGHRS, CDR2 YFSETQ. The CDR3 sequence is 14 residues long. CDR3 in DNA: TGCGCCAGCAGCTCCGCCGGCTCTGGAAACACCATATATTTT. Protein: CASSSAGSGNTIYF.

About this clone itself: A read error may account for a junction end that differs from germline. This chain uses TRBV5-1 with TRBJ2-2, with 8 bases matching TRBD1. In germline, CDR1 is SGHRS, CDR2 YFSETQ. The CDR3 spans 14 residues. This chain's CDR3 is CASSLDRATGELFF. The CDR3 DNA is TGCGCCAGCAGCCTGGACAGGGCCACCGGGGAACTGTTTTTT.